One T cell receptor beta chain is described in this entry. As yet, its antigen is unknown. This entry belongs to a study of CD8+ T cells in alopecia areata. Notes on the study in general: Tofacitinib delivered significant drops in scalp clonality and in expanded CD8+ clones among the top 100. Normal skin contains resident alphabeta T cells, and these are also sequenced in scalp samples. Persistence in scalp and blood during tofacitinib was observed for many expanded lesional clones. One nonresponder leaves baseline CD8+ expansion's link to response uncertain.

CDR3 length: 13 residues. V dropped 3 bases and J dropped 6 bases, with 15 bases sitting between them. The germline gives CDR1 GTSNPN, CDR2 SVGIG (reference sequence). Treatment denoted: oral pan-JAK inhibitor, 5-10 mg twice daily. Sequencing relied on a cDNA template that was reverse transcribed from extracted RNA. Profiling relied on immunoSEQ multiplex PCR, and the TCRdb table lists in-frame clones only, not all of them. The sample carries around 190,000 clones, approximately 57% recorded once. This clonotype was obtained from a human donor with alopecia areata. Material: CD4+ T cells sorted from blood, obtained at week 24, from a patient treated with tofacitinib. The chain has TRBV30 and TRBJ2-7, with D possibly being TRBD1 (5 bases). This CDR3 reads CAWRGFVGAEQYF. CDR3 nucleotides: TGTGCCTGGAGGGGTTTCGTAGGGGCCGAGCAGTACTTC.